The next 26 T cell receptor beta chains were all read from a single sample in a study of blood T cell repertoires in COVID-19. TCRdb's table, derived via immunoSEQ multiplex PCR, lists solely in-frame clones and lacks some. The table shows approximately 130,000 clones, with approximately 85% occurring only once. Sequenced: peripheral blood. The origin of the receptors is a human donor in a cohort sampled during active COVID-19.

The chain is built from TRBV20-1 and TRBJ2-3; TRBD1 matches at 10 bases. With V trimmed by 3 bases and J by 5 bases, 8 bases remained unmatched. The germline gives CDR1 DFQATT, CDR2 SNEGSKA (reference sequence). The CDR3 extends over 15 amino acids. The CDR3 reads CSASPGTGVVDTQYF. In DNA, the CDR3 is TGCAGTGCTAGTCCCGGGACAGGGGTGGTAGATACGCAGTATTTT.

This chain joins TRBV6-5 and TRBJ2-1; TRBD1 might be the D (6 bases). The CDR3 is made up of 15 amino acids. V dropped 4 bases and J dropped 7 bases, with 17 bases sitting between them. CDR1 and CDR2 (germline): MNHEY, SVGAGI. This CDR3 reads CASSLNTGFLNEQFF. CDR3 DNA: TGTGCCAGCAGTTTAAATACAGGGTTTTTGAATGAGCAGTTCTTC.

V and J are TRBV9 and TRBJ1-2; a possible D gene is TRBD1 (6 bases). CDR3 length equals 16 residues. CDR1 SGDLS and CDR2 YYNGEE come from the germline V gene. The V end was cut by 2 bases, the J end by 1 base, with 15 bases between. CDR3 in DNA: TGTGCCAGCAGCGTCCGCGGGGGGGCTGGTAACTATGGCTACACCTTC. It codes for CASSVRGGAGNYGYTF.

V gene TRBV5-1 combines with J gene TRBJ1-1; D is undetermined. With 0 bases removed from V and 5 bases from J, the gap between germline ends came to 14 bases. Germline-derived CDR1 and CDR2 are SGHRS and YFSETQ. CDR3 size: 15 residues. The CDR3 nucleotides read TGCGCCAGCAGCTTGGTTGAGTACGGCGGAACTGAAGCTTTCTTT. Translation: CASSLVEYGGTEAFF.

The chain is built from TRBV5-4 and TRBJ2-5; 7 bases are a match to TRBD2. This CDR3 has 13 residues. V was pared by 1 base and J by 5 bases, with 2 bases of the junction left unmatched. Germline V gene data show CDR1 as SGHNT and CDR2 as YYREEE (reference sequence). The CDR3 spells CASSLMGGETQYF. The CDR3 nucleotides are TGTGCCAGCAGCTTGATGGGGGGGGAGACCCAGTACTTC.

This chain's CDR3 is CATRQGQEAFF. CDR3 coding DNA: TGTGCCACCCGTCAGGGGCAGGAAGCTTTCTTT. The chain carries TRBV28 and TRBJ1-1; a weak D match, TRBD1 (6 bases). Trimming left V 10 bases short and J 8 bases short, with 14 bases between. Germline values: CDR1 MDHEN, CDR2 SYDVKM. CDR3 length: 11 residues.

The V and J genes are TRBV5-1 and TRBJ2-3, with D tentatively TRBD2 (7 bases). Per the germline V gene, CDR1 is SGHRS and CDR2 is YFSETQ. There are 19 residues in the CDR3. V lost 1 base, J lost 0 bases, and 21 bases lay in between. The CDR3 is CASSLRAIGGEVSTDTQYF. For the CDR3, the DNA is TGCGCCAGCAGCTTGCGGGCTATAGGGGGGGAAGTAAGCACAGATACGCAGTATTTT.

The CDR3 DNA reads TGTGCCAGCTCTTATAATAACTATGGCTACACCTTC. Its translation is CASSYNNYGYTF. The genes are TRBV18 and TRBJ1-2; D is uncertain. V dropped 6 bases and J dropped 1 base, with 6 bases sitting between them. Germline lookup yields CDR1 KGHSH and CDR2 LQKENI. The CDR3 has 12 residues.

This clone was picked up a small number of times. The chain is built from TRBV6-6 and TRBJ1-6; perhaps TRBD1 as D (5 bases). The germline CDR1 and CDR2 sequences are MNHNY and SVGAGI (reference sequence). CDR3 length equals 15 residues. V gave up 0 bases and J gave up 11 bases, with 14 bases separating them. The CDR3, as DNA: TGTGCCAGCAGTTACTCGCCAGGGCTGGGGACACCCCTCCACTTT. Protein sequence: CASSYSPGLGTPLHF.

CDR3 nucleotide sequence: TGTGCCGGATACGGACAAGGGCGATCCGATACGCAGTATTTT. This encodes CAGYGQGRSDTQYF. This chain connects TRBV2 to TRBJ2-3; tentatively, D is TRBD1 (5 bases). From germline, CDR1 is SNHLY and CDR2 FYNNEI. V dropped 11 bases and J dropped 6 bases, with 21 bases sitting between them. The CDR3 consists of 14 residues.

The chain has TRBV4-2 and TRBJ2-7; the D gene is possibly TRBD1 (7 bases). This CDR3 comprises 15 residues. Germline-derived CDR1 and CDR2 are LGHNA and YNFKEQ. Trimming took 2 bases from V and 0 from J, leaving 11 bases between them. This chain's CDR3 is CASSQQGGSSYEQYF. CDR3 coding DNA: TGTGCCAGCAGCCAACAGGGGGGCAGCTCCTACGAGCAGTACTTC.

The chain carries TRBV6-6 and TRBJ2-1; 15 nucleotides line up with TRBD2. The CDR3 is 15 amino acids. The ends lost 7 bases at V and 8 bases at J; junction bases unmatched: 6. The germline gives CDR1 MNHNY, CDR2 SVGAGI (reference sequence). The CDR3 region has the DNA TGTGCCAGCACCCAGAGGACTAGCGGGGGGGATGAGCAGTTCTTC. The encoded protein is CASTQRTSGGDEQFF.

The V gene is TRBV5-1, the J gene TRBJ2-3; D uncertain. CDR1 and CDR2 (germline): SGHRS, YFSETQ. V gave up 4 bases and J gave up 5 bases, with 5 bases separating them. The length of the CDR3 is 11 residues. CDR3 residues: CASSRRDTQYF. The CDR3 DNA sequence: TGCGCCAGCAGCAGGAGAGATACGCAGTATTTT.

This chain uses TRBV12-3 or TRBV12-4 with TRBJ1-2; D gene unclear. CDR3 length: 13 amino acids. V gave up 1 base and J gave up 3 bases, with 6 bases separating them. This chain's CDR3 is CASSLVNDYGYTF. DNA of the CDR3: TGTGCCAGCAGTTTAGTTAATGACTATGGCTACACCTTC.

The rearrangement joins TRBV19 to TRBJ2-2; the D gene is possibly TRBD2 (5 bases). This CDR3 has 13 amino acids. Germline CDR1 and CDR2: LNHDA and SQIVND (reference sequence). V was cut by 6 bases and J by 5 bases, with 10 bases left in between. The chain's CDR3 is CASRERGTGELFF. For the CDR3, the DNA is TGTGCCAGTAGGGAGAGAGGGACCGGGGAGCTGTTTTTT.

This chain joins TRBV2 and TRBJ2-3, with no clear D. The ends were cut back, 5 bases at V and 0 bases at J, with 12 bases in the middle. The CDR3 contains 15 residues. The germline gives CDR1 SNHLY, CDR2 FYNNEI. CDR3 residues: CASSPGTKSTDTQYF. Written as DNA, the CDR3 is TGTGCCAGCAGTCCAGGAACCAAGAGCACAGATACGCAGTATTTT.

This clone was seen just once. The chain is built from TRBV29-1 and TRBJ2-5; D is perhaps TRBD1 (6 bases). The CDR3 covers 13 residues. CDR1 SQVTM and CDR2 ANQGSEA come from the germline V gene. V was pared by 6 bases and J by 5 bases, with 16 bases between. The CDR3, as DNA: TGCAGCGTGTCAGGGGCGGATTTGGAGACCCAGTACTTC. Protein: CSVSGADLETQYF.

This clone showed up just a few times. The CDR3 sequence: CASSERGSTDTQYF. The CDR3 DNA reads as TGTGCCAGCAGTGAGAGGGGGAGCACAGATACGCAGTATTTT. This chain joins TRBV6-4 and TRBJ2-3; D may be TRBD1 (6 bases). The germline V gene encodes CDR1 MRHNA and CDR2 SNTAGT. The CDR3 is made up of 14 amino acids. Trimming removed 3 bases at V and 0 bases at J, with 7 bases between.

The rearrangement joins TRBV19 to TRBJ2-7; D unresolved. The CDR3 runs 13 residues. The germline V gene has CDR1 LNHDA and CDR2 SQIVND (reference sequence). Trimming took 3 bases from V and 1 from J, leaving 7 bases between them. The CDR3 loop is CASSIRVSYEQYF. CDR3 sequence (DNA): TGTGCCAGTAGTATTCGAGTTTCCTACGAGCAGTACTTC.

The V and J genes are TRBV4-1 and TRBJ1-3; the match to TRBD1 covers 7 bases. This CDR3 region has 14 residues. The germline V gene has CDR1 MGHRA and CDR2 YSYEKL. With 6 bases clipped from V and 2 bases from J, the junction kept 4 bases outside the gene matches. CDR3 protein: CASSPDRAGNTIYF. The DNA for the CDR3 is TGCGCCAGCAGTCCCGACAGGGCTGGAAACACCATATATTTT.

The chain joins TRBV10-1 to TRBJ1-6; D gene ambiguous. CDR1 and CDR2 (germline): WNHNN, SYGVQD (reference sequence). V dropped 5 bases and J dropped 7 bases, with 12 bases sitting between them. This CDR3 is built from 14 residues. The CDR3 region is CASSQDGLNSPLHF. DNA of the CDR3: TGCGCCAGCAGTCAAGACGGACTAAATTCACCCCTCCACTTT.

V gene TRBV3-1 (or the pseudogene TRBV3-2) combines with J gene TRBJ1-3, with D uncertain. From germline, CDR1 is LGHDT and CDR2 YNNKEL (reference sequence). Trimming removed 0 bases at V and 16 bases at J, with 13 bases between. The CDR3 extends over 12 amino acids. In DNA form, the CDR3 reads TGTGCCAGCAGCCAAGATCAGAACACAGTGTATTTT. Translated, it gives CASSQDQNTVYF.

The chain recombines TRBV7-2 with TRBJ2-7; D might be TRBD1 (5 bases). V was clipped by 1 base and J by 3 bases, with 10 bases between them. Looked up from germline, CDR1 is SGHTA and CDR2 is FQGNSA. The CDR3 totals 14 residues. The CDR3 spells CASSLGAGLYEQYF. DNA of the CDR3: TGTGCCAGCAGCTTAGGGGCAGGGCTCTACGAGCAGTACTTC. The entire variable domain, with the rest obtained from reference TRBV7-2 and TRBJ2-7, is as follows: GAGVSQSPSNKVTEKGKDVELRCDPISGHTALYWYRQSLGQGLEFLIYFQGNSAPDKSGLPSDRFSAERTGGSVSTLTIQRTQQEDSAVYLCASSLGAGLYEQYFGPGTRLTVT.

V is TRBV7-8 and J is TRBJ1-6; 8 bases are a match to TRBD1. This CDR3 contains 14 residues. Trimming at V came to 2 bases and at J to 9 bases, leaving 3 bases not matched to a gene. Per the germline V gene, CDR1 is SGHVS and CDR2 is FQNEAQ. As DNA, the CDR3 is TGTGCCAGCAGCTTACAGGACAGGGTTTCACCCCTCCACTTT. Translated: CASSLQDRVSPLHF.

This chain uses TRBV5-4 with TRBJ2-7; unclear D gene. Germline V gives CDR1 SGHNT, CDR2 YYREEE (reference sequence). This CDR3 has 14 residues. V was cut by 3 bases and J by 5 bases, with 15 bases left in between. This chain's CDR3 is CASSSSPQFHEQYF. DNA of the CDR3: TGTGCCAGCAGCTCAAGCCCACAGTTTCACGAGCAGTACTTC.

The chain has TRBV3-1 (or the pseudogene TRBV3-2) and TRBJ2-7, with D perhaps TRBD2 (7 bases). The germline V gene has CDR1 LGHDT and CDR2 YNNKEL (reference sequence). Trimming removed 7 bases from V and 7 bases from J, with 26 bases in between. This CDR3 is 16 amino acids long. The chain's CDR3 is CASTTRKSGGPFEQYF. The CDR3 DNA reads TGTGCCAGCACCACCCGAAAATCGGGGGGCCCTTTTGAGCAGTACTTC.